This entry describes one TCR beta chain. Its antigen is not known. UMIs incorporating a 6-nucleotide sample barcode were appended by means of template switching. One entry per CDR3 protein, without DNA, is what TCRdb gives after re-calling the 5' RACE reads. The table lists 440,000 or so distinct CDR3 sequences. The data were taken from a study of monozygotic twins with inflammatory bowel disease. Study results and caveats: Especially where disease activity was present, IBD patients had fewer clonotypes in common with others than healthy twins did.

The germline gives CDR1 LGHDT, CDR2 YNNKEL (reference sequence). The CDR3 extends over 14 amino acids. Blood, 2.5 ml, was drawn per donor. The sequence came from a human donor with ulcerative colitis or Crohn's disease, or a healthy co-twin of an affected twin (not recorded which). The specimen was blood. The J gene is TRBJ2-1, the V gene TRBV3-1. The CDR3 reads CASSPTGWGPEQFF.